This T cell receptor (beta chain) emerged from a study of blood T cell repertoires in COVID-19. Study as a whole: Samples came from the United States, Italy and Spain, spanning acute and convalescent COVID-19.

As originally analysed: Nucleated cell counts were estimated from reference gene primer amplification. Sequenced by immunoSEQ multiplex PCR; TCRdb stores in-frame clones only, minus some. From that table come the V and J calls and clone size; the DNA was used to work out D and trimming. Counted here are more than 60,000 clones, 75% to 90% occurring once; the ten biggest clones make up 5.5% to 7.5%. Seattle patient enrollment occurred during active infection, with longitudinal follow-up thereafter. Trimming removed 0 bases at V and 4 bases at J, with 12 bases between. The CDR3 covers 16 residues. Germline-derived CDR1 and CDR2 are LGHDT and YNNKEL (reference sequence).

Sample: peripheral blood. This sequence originates from an older man with COVID-19, enrolled during active disease. This rearrangement joins TRBV3-1 (or the pseudogene TRBV3-2) to TRBJ1-4; D is possibly TRBD1 (5 bases). For the CDR3, the DNA is TGTGCCAGCAGCCAAGATCGAGAAGGGGTTAATGAAAAACTGTTTTTT. Translating gives CASSQDREGVNEKLFF.